This T cell receptor beta chain comes out of a study of preoperative IRX-2 immunotherapy in early breast cancer. Libraries were prepared by immunoSEQ multiplex PCR; TCRdb keeps only in-frame clonotypes and omits some of them. This sample yields approximately 30,000 clones, of which roughly 90% are seen a single time; less than 2% belongs to the top ten. The treatment: preoperative locoregional IRX-2 cytokine immunotherapy. Preoperative locoregional IRX-2 cytokine immunotherapy was tested in the phase Ib source study. This specimen consisted of tumor tissue, obtained after IRX-2 immunotherapy. This receptor was obtained from a human donor with breast cancer.

The chain's CDR3 is CASSPLAGHYEQYF. The CDR3 nucleotides read TGTGCCAGCAGCCCTTTAGCGGGACACTACGAGCAGTACTTC. The genes are TRBV7-6 and TRBJ2-7; 8 nucleotides line up with TRBD2. After removal of 5 bases from V and 3 bases from J, the junction contained 6 bases not matched to a gene. The CDR3 is made up of 14 amino acids. The germline V gene has CDR1 SGHVS and CDR2 FNYEAQ.